The rows below give T cell receptor beta chains drawn from one sample of a study of T cells in Graves' hyperthyroidism and ophthalmopathy. TCRdb re-called the multiplex PCR reads through MiXCR, storing one row per CDR3 protein. The table has around 450,000 distinct CDR3 sequences, 15% to 19% seen once; the top ten hold around 7.7%. Sequences were obtained from blood. The receptors were gathered from a woman between 18 and 29 years old with Graves' hyperthyroidism. CDR3s include the opening cysteine and the closing phenylalanine or tryptophan. Fields, in order: clone size, J gene, V gene, D gene, CDR3 protein, CDR3 DNA. A D gene is named only where the DNA matches it firmly. Size is omitted from some rows. Given values are once, few, many or a class for expanded clones.

>many|TRBJ1-2|TRBV20-1|TRBD1
CSARDLTGSLYTF
TGCAGTGCTAGAGATCTGACAGGGAGTTTGTACACCTTC
>-|TRBJ1-6|TRBV25-1|-
CASSDRESQPLHF
TGTGCCAGCAGTGATAGAGAAAGTCAACCCCTCCACTTT
>once|TRBJ2-3|TRBV11-2|-
CASSPRRPSTDTRYF
TGTGCCAGCAGCCCACGACGGCCTAGCACAGATACGCGGTATTTT
>few|TRBJ2-7|TRBV19|TRBD1
CASSSGQGASYEQYF
TGTGCCAGTAGCTCTGGACAGGGGGCCTCCTACGAGCAGTACTTC
>-|TRBJ1-5|TRBV18|TRBD1
CASSPPEGARDNQPQHF
TGTGCCAGCTCACCTCCGGAGGGGGCGAGGGACAATCAGCCCCAGCATTTT
>-|TRBJ2-5|TRBV12-3/TRBV12-4|TRBD1
CASSPAGTGGQETQYF
TGTGCCAGCAGCCCCGCCGGGACAGGGGGTCAAGAGACCCAGTACTTC
>-|TRBJ1-1|TRBV6-1|-
CVARRMNTEAFF
TGTGTCGCGCGACGGATGAACACTGAAGCTTTCTTT
>-|TRBJ2-1|TRBV2|TRBD1
CASSDPGQGTYNEQFF
TGTGCCAGCAGTGACCCGGGACAGGGAACCTACAATGAGCAGTTCTTC
>many|TRBJ1-5|TRBV20-1|-
CSAVVGNQPQHF
TGCAGTGCCGTGGTAGGCAATCAGCCCCAGCATTTT
>many|TRBJ2-1|TRBV28|TRBD1
CATGTGNNEQFF
TGTGCCACCGGGACAGGGAACAATGAGCAGTTCTTC
>many|TRBJ1-5|TRBV7-8|TRBD1
CASSLGTGRTNQPQHF
TGTGCCAGCAGCTTGGGGACAGGGAGGACCAATCAGCCCCAGCATTTT
>-|TRBJ1-1|TRBV7-2|TRBD1
CPSSPGQGNTEAFF
TGTCCCAGCAGCCCGGGACAGGGTAACACTGAAGCTTTCTTT
>many|TRBJ2-3|TRBV11-3|-
CASSQGQGPDTQYF
TGTGCCAGCAGCCAAGGACAAGGCCCAGATACGCAGTATTTT
>many|TRBJ2-4|TRBV12-5|TRBD2
CASGFGGDIQYF
TGTGCTAGTGGTTTTGGGGGGGACATTCAGTACTTC
>-|TRBJ1-2|TRBV10-2|TRBD1
CASSESLRGRGNYGYTF
TGCGCCAGCAGTGAGTCGCTCAGGGGCAGGGGGAACTATGGCTACACCTTC
>-|TRBJ2-7|TRBV6-1|-
CASSEAQRGGAVVRRYEQYF
TGTGCCAGCAGTGAAGCACAGAGGGGGGGGGCAGTGGTCCGGCGGTACGAGCAGTACTTC
>many|TRBJ1-5|TRBV2|TRBD1
CASSVDRVIGQPQHF
TGTGCCAGCAGTGTTGACAGGGTGATTGGTCAGCCCCAGCATTTT
>-|TRBJ1-4|TRBV19|TRBD1
CASSKQGATNEKLFF
TGTGCCAGTAGTAAACAGGGGGCAACTAATGAAAAACTGTTTTTT
>few|TRBJ2-3|TRBV24-1|-
CATGTGPSRGGTQYF
TGTGCCACCGGTACCGGACCTAGTCGAGGTGGTACGCAGTATTTT
>-|TRBJ2-1|TRBV9|-
CASSSRADEQFF
TGTGCCAGCAGCTCCAGGGCCGATGAGCAGTTCTTC
>few|TRBJ2-7|TRBV6-1|-
CASGGQAYEQYF
TGTGCCAGCGGTGGACAAGCCTACGAGCAGTACTTC
>many|TRBJ1-3|TRBV3-1|-
CASSQGMGDSGNTIYF
TGTGCCAGCAGCCAAGGTATGGGAGACTCTGGAAACACCATATATTTT
>-|TRBJ1-3|TRBV5-5|-
CASSLAPTSAGNTIYF
TGTGCCAGCAGCTTGGCCCCAACCTCAGCTGGAAACACCATATATTTT
>-|TRBJ1-2|TRBV14|TRBD1
CASSQHDRGPGYTF
TGTGCCAGCAGCCAACACGACAGGGGGCCTGGCTACACCTTC
>many|TRBJ2-2|TRBV2|TRBD2
CARSRLAGIGELFF
TGTGCCAGATCTAGACTAGCGGGAATCGGGGAGCTGTTTTTT
>many|TRBJ2-3|TRBV12-3/TRBV12-4|TRBD2
CASTLTRLASSTDTQYF
TGTGCCAGCACCCTAACGAGACTAGCATCTAGCACAGATACGCAGTATTTT